The present T cell receptor (beta chain) was sequenced within a study of blood T cells in healthy people across ages. Overall study findings and caveats: The fall in TCR beta diversity per million T cells was roughly linear with age. With unsorted PBMCs, a conclusive comparison of naive versus antigen-experienced cells was not possible. The authors considered diversity estimates from one million T cells to be underestimates.

The count of this clonotype is one. The antigen is undetermined. Primed by a sample-barcoded 5' primer and a J-beta primer mix, a second PCR proceeded for 7 to 11 cycles. TCRdb itself ran the 5' RACE reads through MiXCR, one entry per CDR3 protein. The sample contains 1,500,000 or so distinct CDR3 sequences, roughly 59% of which appear only once. Trimming took 6 bases from V and 6 from J, leaving 12 bases between them. The CDR3 spans 13 residues. Germline-derived CDR1 and CDR2 are MNHEY and SVGAGI. Sample: blood. The sequence was collected from a man aged 18-30 years in good health. The chain uses TRBV6-5 and TRBJ1-5; no definite D call. In nucleotides, the CDR3 is TGTGCCAGCAGCTACGGGAATAGTCAGCCCCAGCATTTT. Residues: CASSYGNSQPQHF.